This T cell receptor (beta chain) derives from a study of Graves' ophthalmopathy and Graves' hyperthyroidism. General observations from the study: Appearing in blood as well were most expanded thyroid clonotypes above 0.001 frequency.

Concerning this clonotype itself: What it binds is unknown.

The CDR3 runs to 14 residues. CDR1 is DFQATT, CDR2 SNEGSKA, per germline (reference sequence). The V and J ends lost 3 bases and 2 bases, in that order; junction bases with no gene match: 7. The sequenced template was RNA, covering the TCR beta CDR3 region. The authors performed first-round RT-PCR with HTBI primers and then a second-round multiplex PCR. TCRdb passed the multiplex PCR reads through MiXCR, listing each CDR3 protein once. The repertoire holds some 1.1 million distinct CDR3 sequences, with less than 45% as singletons. Material: peripheral blood or thyroid tissue (not recorded which). The J gene is TRBJ2-7, the V gene TRBV20-1; 7 bases line up with TRBD2. The clonotype was recovered from an adult man with Graves' hyperthyroidism. This chain's CDR3 is CSAREPSGPYEQYF. For the CDR3, the DNA is TGCAGTGCTAGGGAGCCTAGCGGTCCCTACGAGCAGTACTTC.